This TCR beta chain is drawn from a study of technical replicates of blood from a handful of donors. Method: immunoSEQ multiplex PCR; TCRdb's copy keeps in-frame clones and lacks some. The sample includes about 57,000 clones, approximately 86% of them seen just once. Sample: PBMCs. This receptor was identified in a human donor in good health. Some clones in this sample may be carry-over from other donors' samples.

CDR3 loop: CASSFRQFYEQYF. DNA of the CDR3: TGTGCCAGCAGCTTTAGACAGTTCTACGAGCAGTACTTC. The chain joins TRBV7-2 to TRBJ2-7; D is possibly TRBD1 (5 bases). The V and J ends lost 3 bases and 3 bases respectively, with 9 bases between them. CDR1 SGHTA and CDR2 FQGNSA come from the germline V gene. CDR3 length equals 13 residues.